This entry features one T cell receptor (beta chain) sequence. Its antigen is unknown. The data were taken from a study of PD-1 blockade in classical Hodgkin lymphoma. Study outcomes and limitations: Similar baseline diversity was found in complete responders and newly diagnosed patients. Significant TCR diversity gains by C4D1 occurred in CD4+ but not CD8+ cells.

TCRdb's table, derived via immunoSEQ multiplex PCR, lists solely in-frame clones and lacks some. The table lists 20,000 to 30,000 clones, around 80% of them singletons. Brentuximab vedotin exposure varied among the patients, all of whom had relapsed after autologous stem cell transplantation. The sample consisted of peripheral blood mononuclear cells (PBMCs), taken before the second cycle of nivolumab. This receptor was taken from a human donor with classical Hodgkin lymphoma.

This CDR3 is CASSPSRGGKNIQYF. The CDR3 coding sequence is TGTGCCAGCAGCCCATCCCGGGGAGGCAAAAACATTCAGTACTTC. The chain has TRBV7-2 and TRBJ2-4; tentatively, D is TRBD2 (6 bases). The CDR3 length is 15 residues. V lost 5 bases, J lost 3 bases, and 14 bases lay in between. From germline, CDR1 is SGHTA and CDR2 FQGNSA.